This T cell receptor beta chain was sequenced during a study of OX40 agonist ivuxolimab in advanced cancers. V lost 5 bases to trimming and J lost 10 bases, with 8 bases between them. This CDR3 has 11 amino acids. CDR1 SGHTA and CDR2 FQGNSA come from the germline V gene. Patients with a history of autoimmune disease or on systemic immunosuppression were excluded. Concerning this clone itself: Its target is not known.

TCRdb's table, derived via immunoSEQ multiplex PCR, lists solely in-frame clones and lacks some. The table lists roughly 60,000 clones, 85% to 95% of them singletons. Notes on the study in general: Clonal expansion was among the lowest in partial responders at 0.1-3.0 mg/kg, especially CD8+. Clonal expansion by week 6 occurred in CD4+ and CD8+ blood T cells (at 0.1 to 3.0 mg/kg). It was also the case that some nonresponders had low normalized T-cell clonal expansion.

The clonotype was recovered from an adult with an advanced solid tumor such as melanoma, head and neck, liver or kidney cancer. The specimen was CD4+ or CD8+ T cells sorted from blood, collected in a trial of the OX40 agonist ivuxolimab. The V and J genes are TRBV7-2 and TRBJ2-2; the D is unclear. Here the CDR3 DNA reads TGTGCCAGCAGCCCCGCCGCGGAGCTGTTTTTT. As protein: CASSPAAELFF. Variable domain in full (rest from reference TRBV7-2 and TRBJ2-2): GAGVSQSPSNKVTEKGKDVELRCDPISGHTALYWYRQSLGQGLEFLIYFQGNSAPDKSGLPSDRFSAERTGGSVSTLTIQRTQQEDSAVYLCASSPAAELFFGEGSRLTVL.